This passage covers 27 T cell receptor beta chains from one sample sequenced in a study of blood T cell repertoires in COVID-19. Only in-frame clones appear in the TCRdb table, and some are missing; sequencing was by immunoSEQ multiplex PCR. The table has approximately 240,000 clones, under 95% seen once. Material for sequencing was PBMCs or T cells enriched from blood (not recorded which). These receptors were taken from a woman between 18 and 30 years old who had recovered from COVID-19.

The chain couples TRBV29-1 to TRBJ2-7, with a weak D call TRBD2 (6 bases). The germline gives CDR1 SQVTM, CDR2 ANQGSEA. V was pared by 3 bases and J by 6 bases, with 12 bases between. The CDR3 loop spans 12 amino acids. The CDR3 DNA is TGCAGCGTTGAGTGGAGGGACGGCGAGCAGTACTTC. Its protein is CSVEWRDGEQYF.

The CDR3 sequence is CASSQDGRTFEAFF. CDR3 in DNA: TGCGCCAGCAGCCAAGACGGGCGGACTTTCGAAGCTTTCTTT. The chain combines TRBV4-1 with TRBJ1-1; D gene ambiguous. This CDR3 comprises 14 residues. V was shortened by 0 bases and J by 8 bases, with 13 bases between the two germline ends. The V gene's germline CDR1 is MGHRA and CDR2 YSYEKL.

The chain links TRBV15 to TRBJ1-2, with D possibly being TRBD1 (5 bases). Germline V gives CDR1 LNHNV, CDR2 YYDKDF (reference sequence). The CDR3 contains 16 residues. The V gene lost 0 bases and the J gene lost 8 bases, with 19 bases spanning the gap. Here the CDR3 DNA reads TGTGCCACCAGCAGAGATCAATCCGGCAGGGTGAGGGGCTACACCTTC. The encoded protein is CATSRDQSGRVRGYTF.

The chain couples TRBV9 to TRBJ2-7, with D hard to call. V was clipped by 0 bases and J by 7 bases, with 11 bases between them. The germline gives CDR1 SGDLS, CDR2 YYNGEE. The length of the CDR3 is 13 residues. The DNA for the CDR3 is TGTGCCAGCAGCGTAGGGCCACACCCTGAGCAGTACTTC. Protein product: CASSVGPHPEQYF.

The chain joins TRBV13 to TRBJ1-1, with 9 bases identical to TRBD1. V was clipped by 5 bases and J by 7 bases; unmatched bases: 14. CDR3 length equals 16 residues. Per germline, CDR1 PRHDT and CDR2 FYEKMQ (reference sequence). Here the CDR3 DNA reads TGTGCCAGCAGCAAAAGTCCCGGGACAGGGAACCATGAAGCTTTCTTT. Translated, it gives CASSKSPGTGNHEAFF.

This clone occurred once. V is TRBV12-3 or TRBV12-4 and J is TRBJ2-3, with 9 bases matching TRBD1. The CDR3 covers 13 residues. With 7 bases clipped from V and 5 bases from J, the junction kept 4 bases outside the gene matches. CDR3 DNA sequence: TGTGCCAGCAAAGGGACAGGGAGAGATACGCAGTATTTT. This sequence encodes CASKGTGRDTQYF.

This chain links TRBV7-2 with TRBJ1-5, with D unclear. The germline V and J ends were trimmed by 4 bases and 0 bases, with 16 bases remaining between them. Germline V gene lookup returns CDR1 SGHTA and CDR2 FQGNSA. This CDR3 has 17 residues. The DNA for the CDR3 is TGTGCCAGCAGCTCAGGATCGACAAGATATAGCAATCAGCCCCAGCATTTT. Amino acid sequence: CASSSGSTRYSNQPQHF.

This rearrangement joins TRBV15 to TRBJ2-1; D is unclear. Germline V gives CDR1 LNHNV, CDR2 YYDKDF (reference sequence). Trimming left V 1 base short and J 7 bases short, with 17 bases between. The CDR3 runs to 16 residues. CDR3 sequence reads: CATSRGPKAFGNEQFF. In nucleotides, the CDR3 is TGTGCCACCAGCAGAGGCCCTAAGGCCTTCGGGAATGAGCAGTTCTTC.

V usage is TRBV5-1 and J usage is TRBJ1-2; 7 nucleotides align to TRBD1. Germline V lookup: CDR1 SGHRS, CDR2 YFSETQ. The V gene end was trimmed by 6 bases and the J gene end by 4 bases; junction bases not matched to a gene: 12. The CDR3 is 15 residues long. This CDR3 is CASTPTGQPVYGYTF. The CDR3, as DNA: TGCGCCAGCACGCCCACGGGACAGCCAGTCTATGGCTACACCTTC.

This sequence joins TRBV5-5 and TRBJ2-1; 11 positions match TRBD1. The trim removed 6 bases at V and 1 base at J, leaving 3 bases unmatched. The CDR3 runs to 15 residues. Per the germline V gene, CDR1 is SGHKS and CDR2 is YYEKEE (reference sequence). The CDR3 is CASTGTGGSYNEQFF. The CDR3 DNA is TGTGCCAGCACCGGGACAGGGGGTTCCTACAATGAGCAGTTCTTC. Combining the CDR3 with reference TRBV5-5 and TRBJ2-1 gives the whole variable domain DAGVTQSPTHLIKTRGQQVTLRCSPISGHKSVSWYQQVLGQGPQFIFQYYEKEERGRGNFPDRFSARQFPNYSSELNVNALLLGDSALYLCASTGTGGSYNEQFFGPGTRLTVL.

The rearrangement links TRBV7-9 to TRBJ2-7; 9 nucleotides align to TRBD1. With V trimmed by 3 bases and J by 0 bases, 6 bases remained unmatched. The length of the CDR3 is 16 residues. Per the germline V gene, CDR1 is SEHNR and CDR2 is FQNEAQ (reference sequence). In DNA form, the CDR3 reads TGTGCCAGCAGCTTCCCGGGACAGGGAGTCTCCTACGAGCAGTACTTC. Translating it yields CASSFPGQGVSYEQYF.

The gene calls are TRBV4-3 and TRBJ2-1; 9 nucleotides match TRBD1. V trimming: 0 bases; J trimming: 6 bases; junction bases outside the gene matches: 9. The CDR3 contains 17 residues. CDR1 is LGHNA, CDR2 YSLEER, per germline. The CDR3 loop is CASSQDGRDRALNEQFF. The CDR3, as DNA: TGCGCCAGCAGCCAAGATGGGCGGGACAGGGCCCTCAATGAGCAGTTCTTC.

The chain carries TRBV6-1 and TRBJ1-5; TRBD1 might be the D (5 bases). Germline CDR1 reads MNHNS; CDR2 reads SASEGT. The CDR3 has 16 amino acids. Trimming pared 4 bases from V and 0 bases from J, leaving 13 bases between. The CDR3 DNA reads TGTGCCAGCAGTGCTACAGGCTTTCATAGCAATCAGCCCCAGCATTTT. This encodes CASSATGFHSNQPQHF.

This clone has only one observation. The chain links TRBV5-1 to TRBJ1-2; no definite D call. V gave up 1 base and J gave up 4 bases, with 11 bases separating them. Germline lookup yields CDR1 SGHRS and CDR2 YFSETQ. The CDR3 has 14 residues. For the CDR3, the DNA is TGCGCCAGCAGCTTGACCGAGGGTGGCTATGGCTACACCTTC. This codes for CASSLTEGGYGYTF.

This rearrangement joins TRBV2 to TRBJ1-2; weak D call: TRBD1 (5 bases). The CDR3 length is 15 residues. The ends were cut back, 5 bases at V and 0 bases at J, with 13 bases in the middle. From germline, CDR1 is SNHLY and CDR2 FYNNEI. The CDR3 sequence: CASSYWGSTNYGYTF. CDR3 DNA: TGTGCCAGCAGTTACTGGGGCTCTACTAACTATGGCTACACCTTC.

The count of this clone is one. This sequence joins TRBV15 and TRBJ2-1; the match to TRBD2 covers 7 bases. Germline values: CDR1 LNHNV, CDR2 YYDKDF (reference sequence). J gave up 0 bases and V 0 bases, and 5 bases lay outside the gene matches. CDR3 length: 17 residues. CDR3 sequence reads: CATSREDGGSSYNEQFF. In nucleotides, the CDR3 is TGTGCCACCAGCAGAGAGGACGGCGGGAGCTCCTACAATGAGCAGTTCTTC.

The V and J genes are TRBV5-4 and TRBJ2-7; no firm D call. Germline values: CDR1 SGHNT, CDR2 YYREEE (reference sequence). This CDR3 is built from 13 residues. The V end was cut by 0 bases, the J end by 2 bases, with 6 bases between. The CDR3 DNA reads as TGTGCCAGCAGCTTGGACACCGCCTACGAGCAGTACTTC. Encoded protein: CASSLDTAYEQYF.

The chain carries TRBV3-1 (or the pseudogene TRBV3-2) and TRBJ2-7, with 9 bases aligning to TRBD2. The CDR3 extends over 15 amino acids. The V and J ends lost 1 base and 7 bases, in that order; junction bases with no gene match: 8. Germline values: CDR1 LGHDT, CDR2 YNNKEL (reference sequence). Written as DNA, the CDR3 is TGTGCCAGCAGCCAAGTAAGAGCGGGAGGAAAAGAGCAGTACTTC. Translating gives CASSQVRAGGKEQYF.

The rearrangement joins TRBV19 to TRBJ1-6; 10 positions match TRBD1. V trimming: 7 bases; J trimming: 6 bases; junction bases outside the gene matches: 6. The V gene's germline CDR1 is LNHDA and CDR2 SQIVND (reference sequence). The CDR3 has 15 residues. This CDR3 is CASTGQGYSNSPLHF. CDR3 bases: TGTGCCAGTACGGGACAGGGGTATAGTAATTCACCCCTCCACTTT.

The chain carries TRBV3-1 (or the pseudogene TRBV3-2) and TRBJ2-1, with D possibly TRBD1 on 6 matching bases. Germline loops: CDR1 LGHDT, CDR2 YNNKEL (reference sequence). V lost 4 bases, J lost 7 bases, and 17 bases lay in between. The CDR3 spans 15 residues. The CDR3 loop reads CASSPLGASGNEQFF. For the CDR3, the DNA is TGTGCCAGCAGCCCTCTGGGGGCGTCGGGGAATGAGCAGTTCTTC.

The chain has TRBV10-3 and TRBJ2-1; the D gene is possibly TRBD2 (6 bases). CDR1 ENHRY and CDR2 SYGVKD come from the germline V gene. V was pared by 8 bases and J by 5 bases, with 13 bases between. The CDR3 spans 13 residues. The CDR3 spells CAIGGLGDNEQFF. For the CDR3, the DNA is TGTGCCATCGGGGGACTGGGTGACAATGAGCAGTTCTTC.

This sequence joins TRBV7-9 and TRBJ1-1; D perhaps matches TRBD1 (5 bases). Germline V CDR1 and CDR2: SEHNR, FQNEAQ (reference sequence). The V end lost 1 base, the J end lost 1 base, and 7 bases lay between the germline ends. The CDR3 totals 14 residues. CDR3 residues: CASSLGDRNTEAFF. CDR3 DNA: TGTGCCAGCAGCTTAGGAGACAGGAACACTGAAGCTTTCTTT.

This rearrangement joins TRBV5-1 to TRBJ1-1; TRBD1 might be the D (6 bases). CDR1 is SGHRS, CDR2 YFSETQ, per germline. The CDR3 covers 15 residues. V was cut by 2 bases and J by 3 bases, with 14 bases left in between. As DNA, the CDR3 is TGCGCCAGCAGCTTCGCGGGGGCGGGGGACACTGAAGCTTTCTTT. Its translation is CASSFAGAGDTEAFF. Combining the CDR3 with reference TRBV5-1 and TRBJ1-1 gives the whole variable domain KAGVTQTPRYLIKTRGQQVTLSCSPISGHRSVSWYQQTPGQGLQFLFEYFSETQRNKGNFPGRFSGRQFSNSRSEMNVSTLELGDSALYLCASSFAGAGDTEAFFGQGTRLTVV.

This sequence joins TRBV7-3 and TRBJ1-2; TRBD1 matches at 7 bases. The CDR3 has 15 residues. Trimming removed 2 bases from V and 5 bases from J; junction bases left unmatched: 8. From germline, CDR1 is SGHTA and CDR2 FQGTGA. CDR3 amino acids: CASSLRSGQTYGYTF. Written as DNA, the CDR3 is TGTGCCAGCAGCTTACGTTCGGGACAGACTTATGGCTACACCTTC. The full variable domain, completed using reference TRBV7-3 and TRBJ1-2, is GAGVSQTPSNKVTEKGKYVELRCDPISGHTALYWYRQSLGQGPEFLIYFQGTGAADDSGLPNDRFFAVRPEGSVSTLKIQRTERGDSAVYLCASSLRSGQTYGYTFGSGTRLTVV.

The V gene is TRBV12-5, the J gene TRBJ2-7, with TRBD1 identical over 10 bases. This CDR3 region has 14 residues. V trimming: 5 bases; J trimming: 2 bases; junction bases outside the gene matches: 3. CDR1 LGHNT and CDR2 FRNRAP come from the germline V gene. CDR3 bases: TGTGCTAGTGGTCGGGGACAGGGGACCTACGAGCAGTACTTC. Amino acid sequence: CASGRGQGTYEQYF.

For the CDR3, the DNA is TGTGCCAGCAGCGCACAGGACGGAATAGATGGCTACACCTTC. Its protein product is CASSAQDGIDGYTF. The chain uses TRBV9 and TRBJ1-2, with TRBD1 as a possible D gene (5 bases). The CDR3 has 14 amino acids. With 3 bases removed from V and 6 bases from J, the gap between germline ends came to 15 bases. Germline V gene sequence: CDR1 SGDLS, CDR2 YYNGEE.

This clone is a singleton in its sample. The gene calls are TRBV3-1 (or the pseudogene TRBV3-2) and TRBJ2-5; 14 nucleotides align to TRBD2. Per germline, CDR1 LGHDT and CDR2 YNNKEL (reference sequence). The junction had 11 bases not matched to a gene; V was cut back by 0 bases and J by 5 bases. There are 19 residues in the CDR3. Here the CDR3 reads CASSQDSWGTSGSGETQYF. For the CDR3, the DNA is TGTGCCAGCAGCCAAGATAGCTGGGGGACTAGCGGGAGCGGGGAGACCCAGTACTTC.